The entry below gives a single T cell receptor (beta chain) sequence along with its context. What it binds is not known. Repeated repertoire sampling spanned the course of chemoradiotherapy. These data belong to a study of chemoradiotherapy in HPV16-positive cancers. Study background: Two HPV16-positive patients' cells yielded candidate HPV-specific clones and common motifs.

Regarding the study as a whole: Functional assays defining HPV-specific T cells used only a couple of HPV16-positive patients.

The method was immunoSEQ multiplex PCR; TCRdb's version includes in-frame clones alone and lacks a portion of them. This table has tens of thousands of clones, more than 85% appearing once. V shed 5 bases and J shed 0 bases, with 8 bases lying between them. Germline CDR1 SGHTA, CDR2 FQGNSA. This CDR3 region has 14 residues. The chain carries TRBV7-2 and TRBJ1-3, with no clear D. This receptor was taken from a human donor with HPV-associated anogenital cancer. Sequencing was performed on blood, taken from a patient who underwent chemoradiotherapy. The CDR3: CASSQTASGNTIYF. DNA for the CDR3: TGTGCCAGCAGCCAGACGGCCTCTGGAAACACCATATATTTT.